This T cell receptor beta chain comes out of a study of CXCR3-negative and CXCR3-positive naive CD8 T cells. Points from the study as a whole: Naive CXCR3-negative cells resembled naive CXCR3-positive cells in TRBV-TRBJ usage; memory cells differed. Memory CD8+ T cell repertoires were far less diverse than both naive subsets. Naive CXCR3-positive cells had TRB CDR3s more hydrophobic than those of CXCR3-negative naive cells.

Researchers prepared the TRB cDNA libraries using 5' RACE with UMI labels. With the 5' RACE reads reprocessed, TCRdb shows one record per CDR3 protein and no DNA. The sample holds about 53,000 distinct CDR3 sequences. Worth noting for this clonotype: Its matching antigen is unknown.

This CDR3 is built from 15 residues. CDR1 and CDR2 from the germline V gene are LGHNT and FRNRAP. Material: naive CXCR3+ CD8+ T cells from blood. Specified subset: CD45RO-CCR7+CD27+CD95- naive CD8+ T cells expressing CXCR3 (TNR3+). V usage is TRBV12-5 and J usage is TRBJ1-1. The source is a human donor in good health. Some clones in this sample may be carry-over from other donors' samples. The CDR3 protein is CASGIGGLLNTEAFF.